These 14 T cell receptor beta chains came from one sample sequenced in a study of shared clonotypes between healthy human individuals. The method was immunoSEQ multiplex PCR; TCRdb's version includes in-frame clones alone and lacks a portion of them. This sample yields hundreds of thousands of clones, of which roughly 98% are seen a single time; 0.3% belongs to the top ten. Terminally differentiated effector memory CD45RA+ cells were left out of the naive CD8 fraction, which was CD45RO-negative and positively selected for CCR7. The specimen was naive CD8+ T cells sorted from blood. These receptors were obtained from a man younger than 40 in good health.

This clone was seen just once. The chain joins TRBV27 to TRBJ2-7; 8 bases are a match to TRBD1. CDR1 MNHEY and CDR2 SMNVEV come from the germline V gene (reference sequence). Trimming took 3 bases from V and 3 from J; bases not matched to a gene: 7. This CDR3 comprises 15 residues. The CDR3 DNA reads TGTGCCAGCAGTTTTTTTCAGGGGGCAGGCTACGAGCAGTACTTC. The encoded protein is CASSFFQGAGYEQYF.

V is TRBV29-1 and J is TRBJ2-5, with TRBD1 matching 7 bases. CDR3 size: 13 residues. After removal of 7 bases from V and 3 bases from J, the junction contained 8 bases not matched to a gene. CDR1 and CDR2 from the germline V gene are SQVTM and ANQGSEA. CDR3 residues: CSALSGTEETQYF. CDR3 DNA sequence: TGCAGCGCCCTATCCGGGACAGAAGAGACCCAGTACTTC.

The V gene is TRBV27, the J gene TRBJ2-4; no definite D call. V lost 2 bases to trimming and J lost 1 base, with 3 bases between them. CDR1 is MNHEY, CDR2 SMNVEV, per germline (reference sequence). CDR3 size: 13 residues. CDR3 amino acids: CASSLHAKNIQYF. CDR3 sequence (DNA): TGTGCCAGCAGTTTACACGCCAAAAACATTCAGTACTTC.

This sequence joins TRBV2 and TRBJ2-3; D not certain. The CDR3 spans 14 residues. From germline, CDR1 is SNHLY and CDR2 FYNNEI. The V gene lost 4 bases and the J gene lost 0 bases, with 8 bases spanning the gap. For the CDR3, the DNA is TGTGCCAGCAGTGCTTGGGCAAGCACAGATACGCAGTATTTT. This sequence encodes CASSAWASTDTQYF.

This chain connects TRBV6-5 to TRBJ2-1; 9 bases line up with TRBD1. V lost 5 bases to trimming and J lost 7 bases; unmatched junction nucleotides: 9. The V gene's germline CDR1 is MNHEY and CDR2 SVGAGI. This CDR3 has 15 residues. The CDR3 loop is CASSRGQGGRNEQFF. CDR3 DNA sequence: TGTGCCAGCAGTAGGGGACAGGGAGGAAGAAATGAGCAGTTCTTC.

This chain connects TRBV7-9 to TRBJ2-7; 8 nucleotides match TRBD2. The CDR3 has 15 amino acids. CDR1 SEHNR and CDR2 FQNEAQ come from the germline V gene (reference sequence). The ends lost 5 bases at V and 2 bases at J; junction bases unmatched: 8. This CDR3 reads CASSPLGGRTYEQYF. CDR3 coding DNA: TGTGCCAGCAGCCCACTCGGCGGGAGGACCTACGAGCAGTACTTC. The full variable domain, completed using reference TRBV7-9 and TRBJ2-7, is DTGVSQNPRHKITKRGQNVTFRCDPISEHNRLYWYRQTLGQGPEFLTYFQNEAQLEKSRLLSDRFSAERPKGSFSTLEIQRTEQGDSAMYLCASSPLGGRTYEQYFGPGTRLTVT.

CDR3 loop: CATSTEESLKEQFF. As DNA, the CDR3 is TGTGCCACCAGCACGGAGGAGTCCCTTAAGGAGCAGTTCTTC. V is TRBV15 and J is TRBJ2-1; TRBD2 is a possible D gene (5 bases). Germline-derived CDR1 and CDR2 are LNHNV and YYDKDF (reference sequence). CDR3 length: 14 residues. Trimming took off 4 bases at V and 10 bases at J, with 17 bases between the two ends.

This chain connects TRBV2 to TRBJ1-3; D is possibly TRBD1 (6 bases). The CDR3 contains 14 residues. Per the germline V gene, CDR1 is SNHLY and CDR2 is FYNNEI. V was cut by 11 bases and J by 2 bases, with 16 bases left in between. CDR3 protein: CALQGRGPGNTIYF. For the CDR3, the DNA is TGTGCCCTCCAGGGGAGGGGCCCTGGAAACACCATATATTTT.

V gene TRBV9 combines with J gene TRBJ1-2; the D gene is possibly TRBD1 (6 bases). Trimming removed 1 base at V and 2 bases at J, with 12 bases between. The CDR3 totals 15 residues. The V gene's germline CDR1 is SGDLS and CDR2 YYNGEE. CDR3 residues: CASSVRAGVNYGYTF. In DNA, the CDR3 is TGTGCCAGCAGCGTACGGGCAGGGGTCAACTATGGCTACACCTTC.

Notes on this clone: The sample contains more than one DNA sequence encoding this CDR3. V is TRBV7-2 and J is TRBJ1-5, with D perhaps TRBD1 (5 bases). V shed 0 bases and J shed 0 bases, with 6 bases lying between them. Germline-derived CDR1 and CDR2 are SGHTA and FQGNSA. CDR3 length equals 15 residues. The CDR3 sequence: CASSLAGTSNQPQHF. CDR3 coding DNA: TGTGCCAGCAGCTTAGCTGGGACTAGCAATCAGCCCCAGCATTTT.

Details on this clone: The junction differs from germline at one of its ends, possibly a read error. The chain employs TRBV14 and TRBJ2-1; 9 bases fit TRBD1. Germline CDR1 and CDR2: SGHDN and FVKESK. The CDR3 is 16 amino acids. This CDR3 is CASSQGGTGFYDEQFF. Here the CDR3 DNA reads TGTGCCAGCAGCCAAGGGGGGACAGGGTTCTACGATGAGCAGTTCTTC.

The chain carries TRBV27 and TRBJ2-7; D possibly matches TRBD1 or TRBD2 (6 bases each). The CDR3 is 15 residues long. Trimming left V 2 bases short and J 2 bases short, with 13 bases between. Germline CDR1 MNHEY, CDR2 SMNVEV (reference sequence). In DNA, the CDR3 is TGTGCCAGCAGTTTAAGGGGGGCGGTCACCTACGAGCAGTACTTC. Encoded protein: CASSLRGAVTYEQYF.

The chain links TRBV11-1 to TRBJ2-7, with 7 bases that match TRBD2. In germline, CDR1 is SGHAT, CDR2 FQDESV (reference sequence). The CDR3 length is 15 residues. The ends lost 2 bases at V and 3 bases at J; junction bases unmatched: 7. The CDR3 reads CASSLRRERVYEQYF. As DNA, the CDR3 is TGTGCCAGCAGCTTAAGGCGGGAGAGAGTCTACGAGCAGTACTTC.

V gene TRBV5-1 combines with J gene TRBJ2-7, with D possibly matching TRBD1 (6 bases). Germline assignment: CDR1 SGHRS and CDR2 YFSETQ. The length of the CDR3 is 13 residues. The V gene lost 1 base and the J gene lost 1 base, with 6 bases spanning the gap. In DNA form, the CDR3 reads TGCGCCAGCAGCTTGCAGGGGTCCTACGAGCAGTACTTC. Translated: CASSLQGSYEQYF.